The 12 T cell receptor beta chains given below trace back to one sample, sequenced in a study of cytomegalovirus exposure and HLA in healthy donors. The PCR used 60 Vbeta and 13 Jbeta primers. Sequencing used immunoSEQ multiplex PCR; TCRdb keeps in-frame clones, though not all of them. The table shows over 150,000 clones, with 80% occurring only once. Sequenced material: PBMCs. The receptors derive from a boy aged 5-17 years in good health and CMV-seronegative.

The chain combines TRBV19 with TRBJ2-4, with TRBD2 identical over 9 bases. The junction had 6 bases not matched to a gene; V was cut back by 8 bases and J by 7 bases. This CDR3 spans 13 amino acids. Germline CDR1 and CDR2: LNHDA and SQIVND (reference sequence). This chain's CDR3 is CASLRTSVNIQYF. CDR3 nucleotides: TGTGCCAGTCTAAGGACTAGCGTCAACATTCAGTACTTC.

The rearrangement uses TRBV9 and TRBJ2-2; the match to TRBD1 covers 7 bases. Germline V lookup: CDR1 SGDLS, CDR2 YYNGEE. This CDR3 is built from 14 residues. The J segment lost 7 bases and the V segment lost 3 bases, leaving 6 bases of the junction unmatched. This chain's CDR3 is CASSGGTAHGELFF. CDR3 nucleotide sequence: TGTGCCAGCAGCGGTGGGACAGCCCACGGGGAGCTGTTTTTT.

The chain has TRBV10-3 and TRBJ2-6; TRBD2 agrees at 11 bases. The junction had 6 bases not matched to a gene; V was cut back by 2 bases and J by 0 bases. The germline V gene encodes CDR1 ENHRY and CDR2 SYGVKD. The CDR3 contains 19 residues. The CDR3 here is CAISEPSGRLGSGANVLTF. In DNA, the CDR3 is TGTGCCATCAGTGAGCCTAGCGGGAGGCTCGGCTCTGGGGCCAACGTCCTGACTTTC.

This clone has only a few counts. The CDR3 protein is CASSTNSGRNNEQFF. The CDR3 bases are TGCGCCAGCAGCACTAACTCGGGGAGAAACAATGAGCAGTTCTTC. The rearrangement links TRBV5-1 to TRBJ2-1; D is perhaps TRBD2 (5 bases). V was pared by 4 bases and J by 5 bases, with 16 bases between. The CDR3 sequence is 15 residues long. Germline V CDR1 and CDR2: SGHRS, YFSETQ.

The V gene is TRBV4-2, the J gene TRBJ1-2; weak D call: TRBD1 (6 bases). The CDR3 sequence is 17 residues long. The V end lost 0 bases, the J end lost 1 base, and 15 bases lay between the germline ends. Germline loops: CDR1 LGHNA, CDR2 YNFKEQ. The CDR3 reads CASSQDRGSHLNYGYTF. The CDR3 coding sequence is TGTGCCAGCAGCCAAGATAGGGGGTCCCACCTTAACTATGGCTACACCTTC.

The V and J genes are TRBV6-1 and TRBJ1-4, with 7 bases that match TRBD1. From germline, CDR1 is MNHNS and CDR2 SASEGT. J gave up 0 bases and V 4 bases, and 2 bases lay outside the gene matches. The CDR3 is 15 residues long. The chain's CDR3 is CASSGQGTTNEKLFF. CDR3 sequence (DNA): TGTGCCAGCAGTGGACAGGGTACAACTAATGAAAAACTGTTTTTT.

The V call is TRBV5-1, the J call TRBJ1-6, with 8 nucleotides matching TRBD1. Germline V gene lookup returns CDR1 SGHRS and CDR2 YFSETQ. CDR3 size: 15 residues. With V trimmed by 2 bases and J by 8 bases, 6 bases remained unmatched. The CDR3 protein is CASSFTDRAHSPLHF. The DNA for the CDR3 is TGCGCCAGCAGCTTCACGGACAGGGCACATTCACCCCTCCACTTT. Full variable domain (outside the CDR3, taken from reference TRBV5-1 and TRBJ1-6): KAGVTQTPRYLIKTRGQQVTLSCSPISGHRSVSWYQQTPGQGLQFLFEYFSETQRNKGNFPGRFSGRQFSNSRSEMNVSTLELGDSALYLCASSFTDRAHSPLHFGNGTRLTVT.

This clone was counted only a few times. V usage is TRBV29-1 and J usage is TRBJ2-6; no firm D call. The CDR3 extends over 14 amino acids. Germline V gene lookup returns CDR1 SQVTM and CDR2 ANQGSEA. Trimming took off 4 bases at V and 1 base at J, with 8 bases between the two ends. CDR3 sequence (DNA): TGCAGCGTTGTGGAGAGTTCTGGGGCCAACGTCCTGACTTTC. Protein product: CSVVESSGANVLTF.

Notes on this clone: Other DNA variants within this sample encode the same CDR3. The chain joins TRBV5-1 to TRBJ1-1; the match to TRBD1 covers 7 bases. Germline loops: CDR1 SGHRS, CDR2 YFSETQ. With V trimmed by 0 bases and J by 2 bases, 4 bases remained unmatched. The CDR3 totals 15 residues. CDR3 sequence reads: CASSLGAGGNTEAFF. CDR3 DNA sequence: TGCGCCAGCAGCTTGGGGGCAGGGGGTAACACTGAAGCTTTCTTT.

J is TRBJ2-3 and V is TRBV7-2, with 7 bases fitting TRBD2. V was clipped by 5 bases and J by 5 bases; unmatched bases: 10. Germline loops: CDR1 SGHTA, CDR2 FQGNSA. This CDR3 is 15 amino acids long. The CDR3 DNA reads TGTGCCAGCAGCCTGGCGGGGGAAAGGTTAGATACGCAGTATTTT. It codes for CASSLAGERLDTQYF.

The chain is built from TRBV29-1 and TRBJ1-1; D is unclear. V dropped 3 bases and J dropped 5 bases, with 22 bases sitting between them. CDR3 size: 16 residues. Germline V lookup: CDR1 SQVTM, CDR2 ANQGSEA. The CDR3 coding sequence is TGCAGCGTTGAGAGTCCTCGAGAGGATCCGAGAACTGAAGCTTTCTTT. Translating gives CSVESPREDPRTEAFF.

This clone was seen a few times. This chain's CDR3 is CASSPLTRDYEQYF. CDR3 bases: TGTGCCAGCAGCCCCTTGACCAGGGACTACGAGCAGTACTTC. J is TRBJ2-7 and V is TRBV4-2, with a weak D call TRBD1 (5 bases). The V gene's germline CDR1 is LGHNA and CDR2 YNFKEQ. The CDR3 sequence is 14 residues long. Trimming shortened V by 4 bases and J by 3 bases, and 13 bases separated the two germline ends.